This TCR beta chain appears in the sequencing data of a study of metastatic and nonmetastatic thyroid tumors. Not a single patient had been given any form of treatment at any point before undergoing thyroid surgery. Notes on the study in general: In both blood and tumor samples, TCR beta diversity was reported significantly higher for malignant than benign nodules.

This clone was seen ten or more times. Its specificity is not known. The CDR3 is 17 residues long. Germline CDR1 is MDHEN and CDR2 is SYDVKM. V lost 0 bases, J lost 5 bases, and 11 bases stayed unmatched. TCRdb re-analyzed the PCR reads through MiXCR. Of more than 65,000 clones listed, around 14% are singletons. V usage is TRBV28 and J usage is TRBJ2-7; TRBD1 aligns across 9 bases. The clonotype comes from a male donor with papillary thyroid cancer or a benign thyroid nodule (not recorded which). Some clones in this sample may be carry-over from other donors' samples. The sample comprised blood. In DNA form, the CDR3 reads TGTGCCAGCAGTTTATGGGAGGGGGGACAGGGCTTCCACGAGCAGTACTTC. Translating gives CASSLWEGGQGFHEQYF.